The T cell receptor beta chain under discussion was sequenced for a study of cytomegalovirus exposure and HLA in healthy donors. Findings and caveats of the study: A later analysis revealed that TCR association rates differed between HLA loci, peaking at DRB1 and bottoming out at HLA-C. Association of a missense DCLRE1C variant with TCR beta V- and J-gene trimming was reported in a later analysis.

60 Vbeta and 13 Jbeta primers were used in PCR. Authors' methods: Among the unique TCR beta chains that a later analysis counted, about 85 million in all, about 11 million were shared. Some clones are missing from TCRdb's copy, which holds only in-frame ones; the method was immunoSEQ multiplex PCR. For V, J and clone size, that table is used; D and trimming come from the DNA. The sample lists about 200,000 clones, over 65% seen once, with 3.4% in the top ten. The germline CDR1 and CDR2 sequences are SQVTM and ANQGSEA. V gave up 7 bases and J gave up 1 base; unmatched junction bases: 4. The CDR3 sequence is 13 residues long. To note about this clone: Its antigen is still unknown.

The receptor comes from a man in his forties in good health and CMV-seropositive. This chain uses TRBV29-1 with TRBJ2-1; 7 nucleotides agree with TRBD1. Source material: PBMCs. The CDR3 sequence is CSGTGVSYNEQFF. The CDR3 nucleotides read TGCAGCGGCACAGGGGTGTCCTACAATGAGCAGTTCTTC.